This T cell receptor (beta chain) emerged from a study of T cells in Graves' hyperthyroidism and ophthalmopathy. Study-level findings and limits: Most thyroid clonotypes expanded above 0.001 appeared in blood too.

Amplified regions were TCR beta CDR3 sequences from RNA transcripts. The HTBI primer set served for first-round RT-PCR of the TCR CDR3. MiXCR was run by TCRdb on the multiplex PCR reads, yielding one entry per CDR3 protein. The sample lists around 400,000 distinct CDR3 sequences, less than 15% occurring once. Over 18 months, lack of ophthalmopathy progression marked Graves' hyperthyroidism as stable. The PBMCs studied were ones that came from about 10 ml fresh peripheral blood. The CDR3 is 15 amino acids. Trimming removed 6 bases at V and 4 bases at J, with 18 bases between. Germline V lookup: CDR1 MNHEY, CDR2 SVGEGT. As to this clonotype: The target antigen is unknown.

The chain links TRBV6-2 or TRBV6-3 to TRBJ1-1; TRBD1 is a possible D gene (5 bases). The source material was blood. This sequence was found in a woman between 18 and 29 years old with Graves' hyperthyroidism. Here the CDR3 reads CASSLRRDGSTEAFF. Written as DNA, the CDR3 is TGTGCCAGCAGCCTCCGCAGGGATGGGTCCACTGAAGCTTTCTTT.